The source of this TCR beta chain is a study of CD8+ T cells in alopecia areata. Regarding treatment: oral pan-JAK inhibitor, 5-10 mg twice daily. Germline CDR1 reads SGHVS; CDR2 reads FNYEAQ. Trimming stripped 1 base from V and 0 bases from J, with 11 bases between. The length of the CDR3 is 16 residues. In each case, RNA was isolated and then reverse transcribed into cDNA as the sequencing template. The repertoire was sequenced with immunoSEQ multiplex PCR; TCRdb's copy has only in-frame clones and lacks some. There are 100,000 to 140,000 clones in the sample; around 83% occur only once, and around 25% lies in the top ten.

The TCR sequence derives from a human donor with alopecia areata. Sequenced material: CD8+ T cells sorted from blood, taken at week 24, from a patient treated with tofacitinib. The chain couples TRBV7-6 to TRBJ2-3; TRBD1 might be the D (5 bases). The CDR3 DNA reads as TGTGCCAGCAGCTTAGGAGCAGGGCCCAGCACAGATACGCAGTATTTT. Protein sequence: CASSLGAGPSTDTQYF.